These T cell receptor beta chains were read from a single sample in a study of cytomegalovirus exposure and HLA in healthy donors. The data were produced by immunoSEQ multiplex PCR, yet TCRdb's version contains in-frame clones alone and is incomplete. The sample holds 150,000 or so clones, around 83% seen once. Sequencing used PBMCs. Every receptor here comes from a male donor in good health and CMV-seropositive. The CDR3 runs from the conserved cysteine through the conserved F or W. Each record gives: CDR3 protein, J gene, clone size, V gene. Not all rows give a size; the values are once, few, many and, for expanded clones, a class.

CASSVEGTMFNEQFF	TRBJ2-1	-	TRBV2
CASSFREGGVTDTQYF	TRBJ2-3	-	TRBV6-5
CAISESGLAGALTTDTQYF	TRBJ2-3	-	TRBV10-3
CASSGRTGGPDTQYF	TRBJ2-3	-	TRBV19
CASQAGVNTGAFF	TRBJ1-1	-	TRBV28
CASSWGQGNTEAFF	TRBJ1-1	-	TRBV9
CASSQEYREGAEAFF	TRBJ1-1	few	TRBV4-3
CASRFGTSGSTTLSHF	TRBJ2-3	-	TRBV27
CASSLGGRVTEAFF	TRBJ1-1	-	TRBV5-8
CASSFIAGNEQYF	TRBJ2-7	once	TRBV5-4
CASSRDRERVGELFF	TRBJ2-2	few	TRBV7-9
CASSLGLPGQEADTQYF	TRBJ2-3	-	TRBV5-4
CAISGSGSFNEQFF	TRBJ2-1	once	TRBV10-3
CASSFAADSNQPQHF	TRBJ1-5	-	TRBV6-6
CASSSRTSGLYNEQFF	TRBJ2-1	-	TRBV5-4
CASSRDRSLGFF	TRBJ2-1	-	TRBV11-2
CASSTGRDLSSGANVLTF	TRBJ2-6	once	TRBV27
CASSPGQGYYEQYF	TRBJ2-7	once	TRBV5-1
CASSLTGGAEQYF	TRBJ2-7	-	TRBV13
CASSVRGDQPQHF	TRBJ1-5	once	TRBV7-2
CASRPFQYSNQPQHF	TRBJ1-5	-	TRBV28
CASSSSTDTQYF	TRBJ2-3	-	TRBV11-2
CASSQRLAAYNEQFF	TRBJ2-1	few	TRBV7-9
CASSLGQGLYYEQYF	TRBJ2-7	few	TRBV7-7
CATWEGPRDYGYTF	TRBJ1-2	-	TRBV6-6
CASTLSAFSNQPQHF	TRBJ1-5	-	TRBV7-4
CASSARLAEPQHF	TRBJ1-5	-	TRBV2
CASRQGALDYGYTF	TRBJ1-2	-	TRBV28
CASSSGVSNQPQHF	TRBJ1-5	-	TRBV5-1
CASSPSRSRLVEQFF	TRBJ2-1	-	TRBV6-5
CATQLGRLSSEKLFF	TRBJ1-4	-	TRBV30
CATSRERGFSDTQYF	TRBJ2-3	-	TRBV15
CASSATGSDQPQHF	TRBJ1-5	-	TRBV27
CASSSFGTSGRNTYEQYF	TRBJ2-7	-	TRBV5-1
CASSHGGTQNTEAFF	TRBJ1-1	few	TRBV5-1
CASSRDRGWLILGYTF	TRBJ1-2	-	TRBV7-4
CASSVLAGGGTDTQYF	TRBJ2-3	few	TRBV9
CSCRTAGNTEAFF	TRBJ1-1	-	TRBV29-1
CASSQSDRIFGELFF	TRBJ2-2	-	TRBV11-2
CASRHPHGQGLNTEAFF	TRBJ1-1	few	TRBV4-1
CASSPGQGNFGYTF	TRBJ1-2	-	TRBV6-1
CASTQPGTTYSNQPQHF	TRBJ1-5	-	TRBV28
CASSIGTSGNYEQYF	TRBJ2-7	-	TRBV19
CASSWQGGGNTIYF	TRBJ1-3	-	TRBV6-5
CASSIRTGNANTEAFF	TRBJ1-1	-	TRBV27
CASNADRGYEQYF	TRBJ2-7	-	TRBV7-9
CASSPGPGQNTEAFF	TRBJ1-1	-	TRBV23-1
CASSQTGENTGELFF	TRBJ2-2	many	TRBV6-5
CASSPRRGSNQPQHF	TRBJ1-5	-	TRBV7-2
CASSAYRATGTETQYF	TRBJ2-5	-	TRBV9
CAITATGLHEQYF	TRBJ2-7	-	TRBV10-3